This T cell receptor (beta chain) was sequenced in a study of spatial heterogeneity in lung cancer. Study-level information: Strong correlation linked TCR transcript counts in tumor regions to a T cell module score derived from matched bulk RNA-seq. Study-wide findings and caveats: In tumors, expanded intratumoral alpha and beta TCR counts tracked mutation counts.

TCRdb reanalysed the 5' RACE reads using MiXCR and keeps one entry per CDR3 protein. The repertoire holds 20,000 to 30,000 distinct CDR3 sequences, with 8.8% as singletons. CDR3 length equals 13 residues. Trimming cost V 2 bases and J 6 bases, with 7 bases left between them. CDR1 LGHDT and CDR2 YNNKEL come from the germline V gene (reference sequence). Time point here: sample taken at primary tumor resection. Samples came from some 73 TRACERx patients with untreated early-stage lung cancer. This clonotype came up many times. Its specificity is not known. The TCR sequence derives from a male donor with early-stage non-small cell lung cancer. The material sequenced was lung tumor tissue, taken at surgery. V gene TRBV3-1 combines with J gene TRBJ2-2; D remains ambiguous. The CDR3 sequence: CASSQLWSGELFF. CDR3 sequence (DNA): TGTGCCAGCAGCCAATTGTGGTCCGGGGAGCTGTTTTTT.